The 14 T cell receptor beta chains below were found in one sample sequenced in a study of shared T cell receptors in the human thymus (dated by TCRdb to the early 2020s). Library generation was performed with the immunoSEQ multiplex PCR assay. In TCRdb, the immuneACCESS table is reduced to in-frame sequences with V and J assigned. These tables do not hold every clone; where another copy was compared, an unresolved V gene accounts for under half, and the others remain unexplained. The sample table shows about 380,000 clones, and roughly 94% are seen once. The leading ten clones occupy roughly 0.02% of the sample. The sequencing input was thymocytes. The receptor set was obtained from a human donor.

The V and J genes are TRBV5-1 and TRBJ1-1; D remains ambiguous. The germline V gene encodes CDR1 SGHRS and CDR2 YFSETQ. V shed 5 bases and J shed 0 bases, with 8 bases lying between them. The CDR3 length is 13 residues. CDR3 nucleotide sequence: TGCGCCAGCAGTCCGAGGGTGAACACTGAAGCTTTCTTT. Translating gives CASSPRVNTEAFF.

The V and J genes are TRBV19 and TRBJ1-1; 7 nucleotides align to TRBD1. The CDR3 runs to 14 residues. The V segment lost 5 bases and the J segment 1 base; nucleotides outside the gene matches: 4. CDR1 and CDR2 (germline): LNHDA, SQIVND (reference sequence). CDR3 DNA: TGTGCCAGTAGTTCACGACAGGGGAACACTGAAGCTTTCTTT. This translates into CASSSRQGNTEAFF.

The V gene is TRBV11-2, the J gene TRBJ2-2, with unresolved D. The germline V and J ends were trimmed by 2 bases and 4 bases, with 8 bases remaining between them. CDR3 size: 14 residues. Germline values: CDR1 SGHAT, CDR2 FQNNGV. The CDR3 bases are TGTGCCAGCAGCTTATCACTGGTCACCGGGGAGCTGTTTTTT. Translated: CASSLSLVTGELFF.

The chain recombines TRBV7-6 with TRBJ2-5; 9 bases align to TRBD1. The J call may be mistaken, given a closer DNA end match to TRBJ2-7. Germline V gene sequence: CDR1 SGHVS, CDR2 FNYEAQ. The CDR3 consists of 14 residues. The CDR3: CASSLETGGHEQYF. In nucleotides, the CDR3 is TGTGCCAGCAGCTTAGAGACAGGGGGGCACGAGCAGTACTTC.

J is TRBJ2-3 and V is TRBV6-1; D might be TRBD1 or TRBD2, each matching 5 bases. The V end was cut by 5 bases, the J end by 4 bases, with 13 bases between. From germline, CDR1 is MNHNS and CDR2 SASEGT. The CDR3 sequence is 14 residues long. The CDR3 nucleotides are TGTGCCAGCAGTAACCGGGACCGGCCAGATACGCAGTATTTT. It specifies CASSNRDRPDTQYF.

The chain is built from TRBV27 and TRBJ2-1; D possibly matches TRBD1 or TRBD2 (5 bases each). This CDR3 has 10 amino acids. The V and J ends lost 6 bases and 8 bases respectively, with 5 bases between them. The germline V gene has CDR1 MNHEY and CDR2 SMNVEV (reference sequence). The CDR3 region is CASRGDEQFF. The CDR3 coding sequence is TGTGCCAGCAGGGGGGATGAGCAGTTCTTC.

V and J are TRBV9 and TRBJ2-1; D unclear. There are 11 residues in the CDR3. Germline CDR1 reads SGDLS; CDR2 reads YYNGEE. V shed 10 bases and J shed 0 bases, with 5 bases lying between them. Here the CDR3 reads CAGLSYNEQFF. Here the CDR3 DNA reads TGTGCCGGCCTCTCCTACAATGAGCAGTTCTTC. Full variable domain (outside the CDR3, taken from reference TRBV9 and TRBJ2-1): DSGVTQTPKHLITATGQRVTLRCSPRSGDLSVYWYQQSLDQGLQFLIQYYNGEERAKGNILERFSAQQFPDLHSELNLSSLELGDSALYFCAGLSYNEQFFGPGTRLTVL.

The chain uses TRBV11-3 and TRBJ2-2, with 10 bases that match TRBD2. Per germline, CDR1 SGHNT and CDR2 YENEEA. V lost 2 bases, J lost 1 base, and 10 bases stayed unmatched. The CDR3 runs to 19 residues. CDR3 in DNA: TGTGCCAGCAGCTTACATCCCCAGCGGGAGGGCTGGAACACCGGGGAGCTGTTTTTT. It codes for CASSLHPQREGWNTGELFF.

The chain links TRBV7-9 to TRBJ2-1; tentatively, D is TRBD2 (6 bases). This CDR3 is 17 amino acids long. The V gene lost 5 bases and the J gene lost 4 bases, with 21 bases spanning the gap. Per the germline V gene, CDR1 is SEHNR and CDR2 is FQNEAQ (reference sequence). This chain's CDR3 is CASSATDWRASYNEQFF. CDR3 bases: TGTGCCAGCAGCGCAACTGATTGGAGGGCGTCGTACAATGAGCAGTTCTTC.

For the CDR3, the DNA is TGTGCCAGAGTAGCGGGAGGGCCGGAAGGACATACGCAGTATTTT. It specifies CARVAGGPEGHTQYF. The rearrangement uses TRBV28 and TRBJ2-3, with 11 bases identical to TRBD2. This CDR3 has 15 residues. J was trimmed by 7 bases and V by 9 bases; bases with no gene match: 12. Germline values: CDR1 MDHEN, CDR2 SYDVKM.

The V and J genes are TRBV7-9 and TRBJ2-1; 9 bases agree with TRBD2. Germline-derived CDR1 and CDR2 are SEHNR and FQNEAQ (reference sequence). The length of the CDR3 is 16 residues. V dropped 11 bases and J dropped 5; count of bases not matched to a gene: 16. The DNA for the CDR3 is TGTGCCTCTGGTGAGGCTAGCGGGACGCTGAACAATGAGCAGTTCTTC. Encoded protein: CASGEASGTLNNEQFF.

The chain is built from TRBV4-1 and TRBJ2-7, with D possibly TRBD1 on 5 matching bases. Trimming removed 1 base from V and 2 bases from J, with 18 bases in between. The CDR3 runs 17 residues. CDR1 and CDR2 (germline): MGHRA, YSYEKL. CDR3 DNA: TGCGCCAGCAGCCAAGCTGCGACTTGGGGCCTTCCCTACGAGCAGTACTTC. Protein sequence: CASSQAATWGLPYEQYF.

CDR3 nucleotides: TGTGCCAGCAGTGAAGCGGGGGGGACTAGCGTCCAATTCTGCCGGGATACGCAGTATTTT. It codes for CASSEAGGTSVQFCRDTQYF. V gene TRBV2 combines with J gene TRBJ2-3; 10 nucleotides align to TRBD2. The CDR3 length is 20 residues. Germline loops: CDR1 SNHLY, CDR2 FYNNEI. The V and J ends lost 0 bases and 6 bases, in that order; junction bases with no gene match: 18.

The chain uses TRBV30 and TRBJ2-2; maybe TRBD2 (7 bases). Germline CDR1 is GTSNPN and CDR2 is SVGIG (reference sequence). V lost 7 bases to trimming and J lost 0 bases, with 24 bases between them. This CDR3 is 18 amino acids long. CDR3 in DNA: TGTGCCTTACACCCCGGGGAGGGGGTTAAAACGAACACCGGGGAGCTGTTTTTT. Translated, it gives CALHPGEGVKTNTGELFF. The full variable domain, completed using reference TRBV30 and TRBJ2-2, is SQTIHQWPATLVQPVGSPLSLECTVEGTSNPNLYWYRQAAGRGLQLLFYSVGIGQISSEVPQNLSASRPQDRQFILSSKKLLLSDSGFYLCALHPGEGVKTNTGELFFGEGSRLTVL.